This T cell receptor beta chain comes out of a study of shared clonotypes between healthy human individuals. CD45RO-negative, CCR7-selected cells formed the naive CD8 fraction, which excluded terminally differentiated effector memory CD45RA+ cells. Profiling relied on immunoSEQ multiplex PCR, and the TCRdb table lists in-frame clones only, not all of them. The repertoire holds under 600,000 clones, about 98% seen once, with more than 0.3% in the top ten. V lost 3 bases and J 2 bases, leaving 9 bases between the germline ends. The germline CDR1 and CDR2 sequences are MGHRA and YSYEKL. The CDR3 extends over 14 amino acids.

V gene TRBV4-1 combines with J gene TRBJ2-3; no clear D gene. The TCR sequence derives from a man aged 25-45 years in good health. The sequenced sample was naive CD8+ T cells sorted from blood. CDR3 coding DNA: TGCGCCAGCAGCCAGTACCGGCCCACAGATACGCAGTATTTT. It specifies CASSQYRPTDTQYF.